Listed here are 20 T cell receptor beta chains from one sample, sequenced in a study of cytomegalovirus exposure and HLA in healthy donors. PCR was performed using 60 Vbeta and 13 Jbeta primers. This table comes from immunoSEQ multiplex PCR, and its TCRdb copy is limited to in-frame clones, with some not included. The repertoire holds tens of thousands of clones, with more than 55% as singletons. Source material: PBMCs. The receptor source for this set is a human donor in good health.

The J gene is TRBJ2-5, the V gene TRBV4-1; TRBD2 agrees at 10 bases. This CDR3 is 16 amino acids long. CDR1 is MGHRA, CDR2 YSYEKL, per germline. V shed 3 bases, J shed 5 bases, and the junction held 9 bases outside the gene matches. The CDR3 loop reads CASSHVRGAGGETQYF. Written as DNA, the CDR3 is TGCGCCAGCAGCCACGTGAGAGGAGCGGGGGGGGAGACCCAGTACTTC.

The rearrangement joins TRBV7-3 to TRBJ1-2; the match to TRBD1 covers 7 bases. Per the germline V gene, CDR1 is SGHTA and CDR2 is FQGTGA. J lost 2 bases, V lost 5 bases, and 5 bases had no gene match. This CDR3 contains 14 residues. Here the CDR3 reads CASSPRQGNYGYTF. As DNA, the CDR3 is TGTGCCAGCAGCCCCAGACAGGGCAACTATGGCTACACCTTC.

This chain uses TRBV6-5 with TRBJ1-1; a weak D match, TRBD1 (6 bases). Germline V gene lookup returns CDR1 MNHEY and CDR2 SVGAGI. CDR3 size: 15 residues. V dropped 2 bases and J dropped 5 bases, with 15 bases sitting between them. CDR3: CASSYGGGLGTEAFF. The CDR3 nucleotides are TGTGCCAGCAGTTACGGGGGCGGATTGGGGACTGAAGCTTTCTTT.

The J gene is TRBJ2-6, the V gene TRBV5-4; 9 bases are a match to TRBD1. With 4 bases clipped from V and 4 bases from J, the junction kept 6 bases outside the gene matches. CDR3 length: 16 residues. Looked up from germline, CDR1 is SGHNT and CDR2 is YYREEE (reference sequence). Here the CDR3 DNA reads TGTGCCAGCAGCCTCGGGACAGGGAACGGGGCCAACGTCCTGACTTTC. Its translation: CASSLGTGNGANVLTF.

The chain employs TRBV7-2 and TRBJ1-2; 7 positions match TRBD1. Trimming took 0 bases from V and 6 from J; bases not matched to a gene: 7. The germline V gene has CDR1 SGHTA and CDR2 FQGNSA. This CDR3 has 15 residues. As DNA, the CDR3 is TGTGCCAGCAGCTTAGCGACAGGGATATGGGATGGCTACACCTTC. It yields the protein CASSLATGIWDGYTF.

This chain's CDR3 is CASSFGGTAGETQYF. CDR3 DNA sequence: TGTGCCAGCAGCTTTGGGGGGACCGCCGGTGAGACCCAGTACTTC. This chain connects TRBV5-4 to TRBJ2-5; TRBD2 is a possible D gene (6 bases). This CDR3 has 15 residues. Germline CDR1 and CDR2: SGHNT and YYREEE (reference sequence). V was shortened by 2 bases and J by 5 bases, with 16 bases between the two germline ends.

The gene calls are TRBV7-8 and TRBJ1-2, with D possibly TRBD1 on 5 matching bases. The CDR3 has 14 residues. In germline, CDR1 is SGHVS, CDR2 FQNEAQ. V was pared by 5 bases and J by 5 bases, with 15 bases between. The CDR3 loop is CASSASWGEYGYTF. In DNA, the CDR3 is TGTGCCAGCAGCGCTAGCTGGGGGGAGTATGGCTACACCTTC. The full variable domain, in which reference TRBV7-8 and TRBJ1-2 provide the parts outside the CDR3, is GAGVSQSPRYKVAKRGQDVALRCDPISGHVSLFWYQQALGQGPEFLTYFQNEAQLDKSGLPSDRFFAERPEGSVSTLKIQRTQQEDSAVYLCASSASWGEYGYTFGSGTRLTVV.

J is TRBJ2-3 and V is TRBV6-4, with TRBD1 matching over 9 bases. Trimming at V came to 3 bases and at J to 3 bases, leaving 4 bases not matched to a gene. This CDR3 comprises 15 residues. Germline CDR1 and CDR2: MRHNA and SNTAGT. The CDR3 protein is CASSEMDRGTDTQYF. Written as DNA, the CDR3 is TGTGCCAGCAGTGAGATGGACAGGGGAACAGATACGCAGTATTTT.

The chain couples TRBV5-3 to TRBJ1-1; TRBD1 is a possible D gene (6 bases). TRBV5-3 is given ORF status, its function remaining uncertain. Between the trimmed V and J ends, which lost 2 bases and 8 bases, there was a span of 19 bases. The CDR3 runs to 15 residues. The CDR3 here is CARSFPPPQGVEAFF. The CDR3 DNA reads TGTGCCAGAAGCTTCCCTCCCCCACAGGGTGTCGAAGCTTTCTTT.

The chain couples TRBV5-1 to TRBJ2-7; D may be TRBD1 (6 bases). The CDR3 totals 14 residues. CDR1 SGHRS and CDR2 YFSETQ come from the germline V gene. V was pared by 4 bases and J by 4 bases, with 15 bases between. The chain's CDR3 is CASSPPTTGYEQYF. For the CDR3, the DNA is TGCGCCAGCAGCCCCCCCACTACAGGGTACGAGCAGTACTTC.

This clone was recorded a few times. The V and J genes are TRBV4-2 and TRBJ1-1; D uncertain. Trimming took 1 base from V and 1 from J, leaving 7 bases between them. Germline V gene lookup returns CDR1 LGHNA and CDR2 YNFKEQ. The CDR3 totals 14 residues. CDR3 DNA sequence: TGTGCCAGCAGCCAAGGAGGAAGGAACACTGAAGCTTTCTTT. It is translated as CASSQGGRNTEAFF.

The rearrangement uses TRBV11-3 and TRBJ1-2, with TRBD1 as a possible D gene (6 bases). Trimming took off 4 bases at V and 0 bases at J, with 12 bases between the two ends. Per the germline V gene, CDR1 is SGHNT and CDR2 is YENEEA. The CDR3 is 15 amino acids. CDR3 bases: TGTGCCAGCAGCTCCGGACAGTCTTCTAACTATGGCTACACCTTC. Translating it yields CASSSGQSSNYGYTF.

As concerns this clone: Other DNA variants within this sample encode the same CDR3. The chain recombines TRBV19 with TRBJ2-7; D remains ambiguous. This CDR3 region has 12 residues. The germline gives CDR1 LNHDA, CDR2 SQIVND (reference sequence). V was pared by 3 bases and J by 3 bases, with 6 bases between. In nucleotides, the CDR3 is TGTGCCAGTAGTATTGGCGGCTACGAGCAGTACTTC. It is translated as CASSIGGYEQYF.

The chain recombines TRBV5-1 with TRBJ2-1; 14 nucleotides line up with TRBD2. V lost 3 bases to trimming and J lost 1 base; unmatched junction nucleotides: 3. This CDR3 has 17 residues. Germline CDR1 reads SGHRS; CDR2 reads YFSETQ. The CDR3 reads CASSWGLAGASYNEQFF. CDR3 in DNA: TGCGCCAGCAGCTGGGGACTAGCGGGGGCTTCCTACAATGAGCAGTTCTTC. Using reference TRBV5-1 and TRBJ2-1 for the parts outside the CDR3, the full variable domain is KAGVTQTPRYLIKTRGQQVTLSCSPISGHRSVSWYQQTPGQGLQFLFEYFSETQRNKGNFPGRFSGRQFSNSRSEMNVSTLELGDSALYLCASSWGLAGASYNEQFFGPGTRLTVL.

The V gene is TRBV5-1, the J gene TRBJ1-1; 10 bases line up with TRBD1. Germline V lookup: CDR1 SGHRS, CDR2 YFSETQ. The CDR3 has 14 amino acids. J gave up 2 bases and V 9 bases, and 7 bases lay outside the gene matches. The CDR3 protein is CATGRDRGNTEAFF. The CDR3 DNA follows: TGCGCCACCGGCAGGGACAGGGGTAACACTGAAGCTTTCTTT.

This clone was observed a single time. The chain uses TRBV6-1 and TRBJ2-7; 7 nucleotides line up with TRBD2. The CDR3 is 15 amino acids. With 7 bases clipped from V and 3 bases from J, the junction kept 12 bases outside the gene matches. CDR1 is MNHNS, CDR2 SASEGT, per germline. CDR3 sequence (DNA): TGTGCCAGCACTACTAGCGCGGGTTTGGGCTACGAGCAGTACTTC. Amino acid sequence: CASTTSAGLGYEQYF.

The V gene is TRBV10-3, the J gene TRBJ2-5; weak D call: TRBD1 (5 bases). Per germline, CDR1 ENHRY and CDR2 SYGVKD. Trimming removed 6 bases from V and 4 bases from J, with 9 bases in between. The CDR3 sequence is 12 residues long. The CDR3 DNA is TGTGCCATCAGACAGGTGAGAGAGACCCAGTACTTC. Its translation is CAIRQVRETQYF.

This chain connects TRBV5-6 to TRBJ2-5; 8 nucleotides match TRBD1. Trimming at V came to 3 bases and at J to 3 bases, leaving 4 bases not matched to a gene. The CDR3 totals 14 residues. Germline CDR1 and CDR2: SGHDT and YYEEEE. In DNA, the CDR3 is TGTGCCAGCAGCTGGACAGGGACGAAAGAGACCCAGTACTTC. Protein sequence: CASSWTGTKETQYF.

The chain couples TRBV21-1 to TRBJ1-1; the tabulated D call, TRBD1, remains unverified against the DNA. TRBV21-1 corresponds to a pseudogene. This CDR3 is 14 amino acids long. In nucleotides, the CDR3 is TGTGCCAGCAGCAAAGGCAAGGGGTACACTGAAGCTTTCTTT. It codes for CASSKGKGYTEAFF.

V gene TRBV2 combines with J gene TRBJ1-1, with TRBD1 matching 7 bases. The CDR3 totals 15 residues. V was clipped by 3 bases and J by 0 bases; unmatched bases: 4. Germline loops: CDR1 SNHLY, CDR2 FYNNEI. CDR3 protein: CASSDQGTVNTEAFF. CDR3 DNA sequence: TGTGCCAGCAGTGACCAGGGGACAGTGAACACTGAAGCTTTCTTT.